A single sample gave rise to the 18 T cell receptor beta chains below, sequenced in a study of shared clonotypes between healthy human individuals. TCRdb keeps only in-frame clones here, not all; method: immunoSEQ multiplex PCR. Counted here are fewer than 700,000 clones, around 78% occurring once; the ten biggest clones make up more than 10%. The sequencing input was PBMCs. All receptors derive from a woman aged 40-49 years in good health. Some clones in this sample may be carry-over from other donors' samples.

The chain joins TRBV28 to TRBJ2-7, with D tentatively TRBD2 (5 bases). The CDR3 runs 14 residues. Trimming left V 2 bases short and J 6 bases short, with 14 bases between. The germline V gene encodes CDR1 MDHEN and CDR2 SYDVKM. The CDR3 protein is CASSLIVEGSEQYF. In DNA form, the CDR3 reads TGTGCCAGCAGTTTAATCGTAGAGGGATCCGAGCAGTACTTC.

The chain combines TRBV11-2 with TRBJ2-7; D gene ambiguous. In germline, CDR1 is SGHAT, CDR2 FQNNGV. The CDR3 totals 17 residues. Trimming stripped 4 bases from V and 0 bases from J, with 19 bases between. The CDR3 is CASSSTGPPKGSYEQYF. The CDR3 DNA is TGTGCCAGCAGCTCGACCGGGCCCCCGAAGGGCTCCTACGAGCAGTACTTC.

This chain connects TRBV4-2 to TRBJ2-1, with TRBD2 matching over 7 bases. The CDR3 is 15 residues long. The ends lost 4 bases at V and 6 bases at J; junction bases unmatched: 9. CDR1 and CDR2 from the germline V gene are LGHNA and YNFKEQ. DNA of the CDR3: TGTGCCAGCAGCCCTGGGGAAAGGGAGGGCAATGAGCAGTTCTTC. Translation: CASSPGEREGNEQFF.

About this clone: A far larger clone is off by one base, so a read error is likely. The chain carries TRBV30 and TRBJ2-2; D uncertain. The germline V gene has CDR1 GTSNPN and CDR2 SVGIG (reference sequence). The CDR3 spans 14 residues. Trimming stripped 0 bases from V and 1 base from J, with 6 bases between. The CDR3 nucleotides read TGTGCCTGGAGTGTGATGCGGAACACCGGGGAGCTGTTTTTT. It is translated as CAWSVMRNTGELFF. The complete variable domain, with remaining parts taken from reference TRBV30 and TRBJ2-2, reads SQTIHQWPATLVQPVGSPLSLECTVEGTSNPNLYWYRQAAGRGLQLLFYSVGIGQISSEVPQNLSASRPQDRQFILSSKKLLLSDSGFYLCAWSVMRNTGELFFGEGSRLTVL.

CDR3 loop: CASSSGDGRVSEKLFF. The CDR3 DNA reads TGTGCCAGCAGTTCCGGGGACGGAAGGGTTAGTGAAAAACTGTTTTTT. The rearrangement uses TRBV28 and TRBJ1-4; perhaps TRBD1 as D (5 bases). In germline, CDR1 is MDHEN, CDR2 SYDVKM. V dropped 4 bases and J dropped 7 bases, with 19 bases sitting between them. CDR3 length: 16 amino acids.

This rearrangement joins TRBV5-8 to TRBJ2-3; the match to TRBD1 covers 8 bases. Germline loops: CDR1 SGHTS, CDR2 YDEGEE. V shed 0 bases, J shed 3 bases, and the junction held 6 bases outside the gene matches. This CDR3 is 16 amino acids long. The CDR3 loop reads CASSLVWTGRTDTQYF. In DNA form, the CDR3 reads TGTGCCAGCAGCTTGGTGTGGACAGGGAGGACAGATACGCAGTATTTT.

About this clone: At one of its ends the junction is not consistent with the germline gene, which may arise from a read error. This rearrangement joins TRBV2 to TRBJ2-2; 7 bases map to TRBD1. Germline values: CDR1 SNHLY, CDR2 FYNNEI. The CDR3 runs to 15 residues. The CDR3 protein is CASKGDSSNTGELFF. CDR3 nucleotides: TGTGCCAGCAAAGGGGACAGTTCGAACACCGGGGAGCTGTTCTTT. The full variable domain, rest sourced from reference TRBV2 and TRBJ2-2, is EPEVTQTPSHQVTQMGQEVILRCVPISNHLYFYWYRQILGQKVEFLVSFYNNEISEKSEIFDDQFSVERPDGSNFTLKIRSTKLEDSAMYFCASKGDSSNTGELFFGEGSRLTVL.

About this clone: This sample includes further DNA sequences coding for the same CDR3. V and J are TRBV5-1 and TRBJ1-3, with D uncertain. The length of the CDR3 is 15 residues. The ends were cut back, 0 bases at V and 2 bases at J, with 9 bases in the middle. Germline CDR1 reads SGHRS; CDR2 reads YFSETQ. Here the CDR3 DNA reads TGCGCCAGCAGCTTGGAGGGAGGTACTGGAAACACCATATATTTT. Protein sequence: CASSLEGGTGNTIYF.

In this sample, this clone turned up a few times. The chain joins TRBV29-1 to TRBJ2-3; D gene ambiguous. The germline V gene encodes CDR1 SQVTM and CDR2 ANQGSEA. The CDR3 loop spans 12 amino acids. The V end was cut by 1 base, the J end by 5 bases, with 7 bases between. The CDR3 DNA sequence: TGCAGCGTTGAAGTGCCGTTAGATACGCAGTATTTT. This codes for CSVEVPLDTQYF.

Regarding this clone: It differs at one base from a far larger clone, so likely a read error. The same CDR3 also results from other DNA sequences found in this sample. This sequence joins TRBV30 and TRBJ1-5; maybe TRBD1 (5 bases). The germline CDR1 and CDR2 sequences are GTSNPN and SVGIG (reference sequence). The CDR3 covers 14 residues. The CDR3 region is CAWSVTGGNQPQHF. The CDR3 DNA sequence: TGTGCCTGGAGTGTCACGGGGGGTAATCAGCCCCAGCACTTT.

This clone was detected once. A far more abundant clone sits one base away, making this likely a read error. The chain has TRBV30 and TRBJ2-1, with D tentatively TRBD2 (6 bases). CDR1 and CDR2 (germline): GTSNPN, SVGIG (reference sequence). This CDR3 is built from 13 residues. DNA of the CDR3: TGTACCTGGAGTACTTGGAGCGGGCTTGAGCAGTTCTTC. This sequence encodes CTWSTWSGLEQFF.

This clone was detected a few times. A read error is the likely source, as a far larger clone sits one nucleotide away. The chain carries TRBV7-6 and TRBJ2-3; D is perhaps TRBD1 (5 bases). The DNA end is more similar to TRBJ1-5, so the J call may be wrong. CDR1 is SGHVS and CDR2 is FNYEAQ in the germline V gene. This CDR3 spans 16 amino acids. In nucleotides, the CDR3 is TGTGCCAGCAGCCTGGGGGTAGGCAGATACACAGATACGCAGCATTTT. Its protein is CASSLGVGRYTDTQHF.

The sample holds a few counts of this clone. The V and J genes are TRBV2 and TRBJ1-1; D is ambiguous. Looked up from germline, CDR1 is SNHLY and CDR2 is FYNNEI. V was pared by 6 bases and J by 0 bases, with 8 bases between. The CDR3 length is 13 residues. The CDR3 reads CASRRVLNTEAFF. DNA of the CDR3: TGTGCCAGCAGAAGGGTCCTGAACACTGAAGCTTTCTTT.

V and J are TRBV11-2 and TRBJ1-2; D remains ambiguous. The V and J ends lost 1 base and 5 bases respectively, with 5 bases between them. This CDR3 region has 12 residues. Germline V gene data show CDR1 as SGHAT and CDR2 as FQNNGV. CDR3: CASSLVGYGYTF. Here the CDR3 DNA reads TGTGCCAGCAGCTTAGTGGGGTATGGCTACACCTTC.

A remark on this clone: Germline is not matched at one junction end, which may reflect a read error. V usage is TRBV9 and J usage is TRBJ1-1; D not resolved. CDR1 is SGDLS and CDR2 is YYNGEE in the germline V gene. The CDR3 has 14 amino acids. The CDR3 loop reads CASSVEWVSTEAFF. Written as DNA, the CDR3 is TGCGCCAGCAGCGTAGAATGGGTATCCACTGAAGCTTTCTTT.

As regards this clone: A junction boundary mismatches the germline segment, possibly from a read error. The chain has TRBV28 and TRBJ2-7; 10 bases agree with TRBD1. The CDR3 extends over 13 amino acids. The germline CDR1 and CDR2 sequences are MDHEN and SYDVKM. The DNA for the CDR3 is TGTGCCAGCAGTTTAGAGGGACAGGGGCCTGTTCACTTC. Its protein product is CASSLEGQGPVHF.

J is TRBJ1-2 and V is TRBV29-1; D might be TRBD1 (6 bases). Germline CDR1 SQVTM, CDR2 ANQGSEA. The V end lost 0 bases, the J end lost 8 bases, and 13 bases lay between the germline ends. This CDR3 spans 13 amino acids. This CDR3 is CSVEDITGLGYTF. In nucleotides, the CDR3 is TGCAGCGTTGAAGACATTACAGGGTTAGGCTACACCTTC.

In this sample, this clone turned up a few times. The rearrangement joins TRBV6-4 to TRBJ2-1; 7 bases match TRBD2. V gave up 2 bases and J gave up 6 bases; unmatched junction bases: 7. The germline V gene has CDR1 MRHNA and CDR2 SNTAGT. The CDR3 consists of 15 residues. Here the CDR3 reads CASSDQAGAPNEQFF. Written as DNA, the CDR3 is TGTGCCAGCAGTGACCAGGCGGGAGCCCCCAATGAGCAGTTCTTC.